These 8 T cell receptor beta chains came from one sample sequenced in a study of cytomegalovirus exposure and HLA in healthy donors. Vbeta (60) and Jbeta (13) primers were used in the PCR. TCRdb keeps only in-frame clones here, not all; method: immunoSEQ multiplex PCR. The table lists roughly 120,000 clones, less than 75% of them singletons. The sequenced sample consisted of PBMCs. The source is a middle-aged woman in good health and CMV-seropositive.

This rearrangement joins TRBV4-3 to TRBJ1-4; D unclear. CDR1 and CDR2 (germline): LGHNA, YSLEER. The CDR3 sequence is 16 residues long. The germline V and J ends were trimmed by 2 bases and 0 bases, with 10 bases remaining between them. The CDR3 DNA is TGCGCCAGCAGCCAAAGCCCGATTACAACTAATGAAAAACTGTTTTTT. Its translation is CASSQSPITTNEKLFF.

The V call is TRBV7-2, the J call TRBJ2-1, with 13 bases lining up with TRBD2. Losses at the gene ends were 4 bases for V and 3 bases for J; bases not matched to a gene: 3. This CDR3 is 16 amino acids long. CDR1 is SGHTA and CDR2 is FQGNSA in the germline V gene. CDR3 loop: CASSSLAGGGYNEQFF. The DNA of the CDR3 is TGTGCCAGCAGCTCACTAGCGGGAGGGGGCTACAATGAGCAGTTCTTC.

This clone has only one observation. The gene calls are TRBV6-5 and TRBJ2-7; a possible D gene is TRBD2 (5 bases). Between the trimmed V and J ends, which lost 2 bases and 0 bases, there was a span of 8 bases. The CDR3 is 14 residues long. The germline V gene encodes CDR1 MNHEY and CDR2 SVGAGI. CDR3 sequence: CASSYAGTSYEQYF. In nucleotides, the CDR3 is TGTGCCAGCAGTTACGCGGGTACCTCCTACGAGCAGTACTTC.

This clone has a handful of counts. This chain uses TRBV5-1 with TRBJ1-5; 8 nucleotides line up with TRBD1. Germline V CDR1 and CDR2: SGHRS, YFSETQ. This CDR3 spans 18 amino acids. J lost 5 bases, V lost 0 bases, and 13 bases had no gene match. The DNA of the CDR3 is TGCGCCAGCAGCTTGGGCCCTTCCGGACAGGGTCTGGATCAGCCCCAGCATTTT. Its protein is CASSLGPSGQGLDQPQHF.

The CDR3 nucleotides are TGTGCCAGCACTCAGCGGGGGGGGGCTAAACCAAGCGAGCAGTACTTC. This encodes CASTQRGGAKPSEQYF. The genes are TRBV7-2 and TRBJ2-7; 10 nucleotides match TRBD2. J gave up 6 bases and V 7 bases, and 15 bases lay outside the gene matches. Germline V CDR1 and CDR2: SGHTA, FQGNSA. The CDR3 is 16 amino acids.

The CDR3 nucleotides read TGTGCCAGTGCTACAGGTTTTAACACTGAAGCTTTCTTT. Protein sequence: CASATGFNTEAFF. The V call is TRBV19, the J call TRBJ1-1, with a possible D match to TRBD1 (5 bases). The germline V and J ends were trimmed by 8 bases and 2 bases, with 12 bases remaining between them. This CDR3 spans 13 amino acids. CDR1 is LNHDA and CDR2 is SQIVND in the germline V gene (reference sequence).

This sequence joins TRBV4-1 and TRBJ1-1, with D hard to call. Per germline, CDR1 MGHRA and CDR2 YSYEKL. This CDR3 spans 13 amino acids. V was trimmed by 0 bases and J by 8 bases, leaving 10 bases between them. CDR3 nucleotides: TGCGCCAGCAGCCAAGATGAGGGCCGAGAAGCTTTCTTT. Translation gives CASSQDEGREAFF.

This clone was observed once. The chain links TRBV7-3 to TRBJ2-3; 8 bases align to TRBD2. The CDR3 totals 16 residues. J lost 0 bases, V lost 0 bases, and 2 bases had no gene match. CDR1 is SGHTA, CDR2 FQGTGA, per germline. CDR3 nucleotides: TGTGCCAGCAGCTTAACCCAGCGGGGGAGCACAGATACGCAGTATTTT. Protein: CASSLTQRGSTDTQYF.